A single sample is the source of the 27 T cell receptor beta chains below, sequenced in a study of quantifying T cell responses using KT2 cells (dated by TCRdb to the late 2010s). Looking at the study overall: RNA was DNase-treated and reverse transcribed with TCR alpha and beta constant-region primers, mostly using SuperScript III.

Receptor amplification or capture employed UMI-ligation and nested PCR. These reads were obtained on an Illumina MiSeq. A single-stranded oligonucleotide carrying the Illumina SP2 sequence and a UMI was ligated to the cDNA 3' end using T4 RNA ligase 1. PCR1 consisted of about 4 cycles (98 degrees C 15 s, 69 degrees C 30 s, 72 degrees C 40 s), and for the beta primer an equimolar mix of RC1.1 and RC1.2 was used to cover TRBC1 and TRBC2. TCRdb took the public reads, trimmed them with fastp at Q25, ran MiXCR for clone calling and kept in-frame beta chains. Rows are unified per CDR3 protein, each entry keeping the most common DNA and genes. For this sample the table gives fewer than 50,000 distinct CDR3 sequences, of which approximately 10% were detected only once. In total, the top ten clones hold less than 11% of the sample. The sequenced sample was PBMCs spiked with cells of the T cell clone KT2. The receptor set was obtained from a human donor.

CDR3 residues: CASSPHGTEAFF. CDR3 coding DNA: TGTGCCAGCTCACCTCATGGGACTGAAGCTTTCTTT. The chain is built from TRBV18 and TRBJ1-1; D ambiguous. Germline V CDR1 and CDR2: KGHSH, LQKENI. Trimming shortened V by 3 bases and J by 5 bases, and 7 bases separated the two germline ends. The CDR3 extends over 12 amino acids.

This clonotype has more than one count but fewer than ten. V usage is TRBV7-9 and J usage is TRBJ2-7; D is tentatively TRBD1 or TRBD2 (5 bases each). V lost 5 bases, J lost 0 bases, and 14 bases lay in between. From germline, CDR1 is SEHNR and CDR2 FQNEAQ (reference sequence). The CDR3 loop spans 15 amino acids. CDR3 nucleotides: TGTGCCAGCAGCCCCGGTCCGGGGACCTCCTACGAGCAGTACTTC. This codes for CASSPGPGTSYEQYF.

At least ten counts were recorded for this clonotype. The gene calls are TRBV7-8 and TRBJ2-7; no clear D gene. The V and J ends lost 5 bases and 3 bases respectively, with 17 bases between them. CDR1 is SGHVS and CDR2 is FQNEAQ in the germline V gene. The CDR3 is 15 residues long. CDR3 nucleotide sequence: TGTGCCAGCAGCAAAACAGCCGTAGGCCTCTACGAGCAGTACTTC. Encoded protein: CASSKTAVGLYEQYF.

With regard to this clonotype: Since a much larger clone is just one base distant, this may be a read error. This rearrangement joins TRBV2 to TRBJ1-1; the D is unclear. CDR3 length: 12 residues. Trimming took 6 bases from V and 4 from J, leaving 9 bases between them. Germline V gene data show CDR1 as SNHLY and CDR2 as FYNNEI. CDR3 in DNA: TGTGCCAGCAGGAACGAGACCACTGAAGCTTTCTTT. Translated, it gives CASRNETTEAFF.

The sample holds one count of this clonotype. This chain joins TRBV12-3 or TRBV12-4 and TRBJ2-3; either TRBD1 or TRBD2 may fit D (5 bases each). Trimming stripped 1 base from V and 2 bases from J, with 10 bases between. The CDR3 runs to 15 residues. CDR3 region: CASSLDGAITDTQYF. The CDR3 DNA reads TGTGCCAGCAGTTTAGACGGGGCTATCACAGATACGCAGTATTTT.

This clonotype came up many times. The chain joins TRBV7-2 to TRBJ2-3; 15 bases agree with TRBD2. This CDR3 region has 19 residues. V lost 0 bases and J lost 4; bases outside the gene matches: 8. Germline CDR1 reads SGHTA; CDR2 reads FQGNSA. The CDR3 nucleotides read TGTGCCAGCAGCTTAGCGGGACTAGCGGGAGGCAGAGGGGCAGATACGCAGTATTTT. Its translation: CASSLAGLAGGRGADTQYF.

This clonotype was seen only a few times. The chain joins TRBV14 to TRBJ1-2; tentative D call: TRBD1 (5 bases). From germline, CDR1 is SGHDN and CDR2 FVKESK. V lost 2 bases and J lost 8, with 15 bases in between. This CDR3 is 14 amino acids long. CDR3 loop: CASSQSNPGLGYTF. CDR3 bases: TGTGCCAGCAGCCAATCTAATCCAGGGTTGGGCTACACCTTC.

This clonotype has only a few counts. The gene calls are TRBV12-3 or TRBV12-4 and TRBJ2-3, with D perhaps matching TRBD1 (6 bases). V shed 3 bases and J shed 2 bases, with 12 bases lying between them. This CDR3 has 15 amino acids. The CDR3 sequence is CASSLRTASTDTQYF. CDR3 in DNA: TGTGCCAGCAGTTTGAGGACAGCTTCCACAGATACGCAGTATTTT.

This clonotype was seen more than once but under ten times. V gene TRBV7-2 combines with J gene TRBJ2-7; 8 nucleotides agree with TRBD1. Germline V gene lookup returns CDR1 SGHTA and CDR2 FQGNSA. The CDR3 covers 14 residues. V gave up 4 bases and J gave up 0 bases; unmatched junction bases: 2. As DNA, the CDR3 is TGTGCCAGCAGCTGGACAGGGAGCTCCTACGAGCAGTACTTC. Translated: CASSWTGSSYEQYF.

The chain uses TRBV29-1 and TRBJ1-1; 9 bases match TRBD1. Germline CDR1 and CDR2: SQVTM and ANQGSEA. There are 16 residues in the CDR3. The V segment lost 1 base and the J segment 1 base; nucleotides outside the gene matches: 7. As DNA, the CDR3 is TGCAGCGTTGAAGTCAGCGGGACAGGGTGGAACACTGAAGCTTTCTTT. It yields the protein CSVEVSGTGWNTEAFF. Based on the CDR3 plus reference TRBV29-1 and TRBJ1-1, the full variable domain is SAVISQKPSRDICQRGTSLTIQCQVDSQVTMMFWYRQQPGQSLTLIATANQGSEATYESGFVIDKFPISRPNLTFSTLTVSNMSPEDSSIYLCSVEVSGTGWNTEAFFGQGTRLTVV.

CDR3 region: CASSAQSSGTTGELFF. The CDR3 DNA is TGTGCCAGCAGCGCCCAATCTAGCGGAACGACCGGGGAGCTGTTTTTT. This chain links TRBV9 with TRBJ2-2, with TRBD2 matching 7 bases. V trimming: 3 bases; J trimming: 5 bases; junction bases outside the gene matches: 10. Germline lookup yields CDR1 SGDLS and CDR2 YYNGEE. CDR3 length: 16 amino acids.

The chain has TRBV20-1 and TRBJ2-7, with 11 bases identical to TRBD2. J lost 1 base, V lost 6 bases, and 5 bases had no gene match. The CDR3 loop spans 14 amino acids. The germline gives CDR1 DFQATT, CDR2 SNEGSKA (reference sequence). The CDR3 nucleotides are TGCAGTGCCACACTAGCGGGAGAATCCTACGAGCAGTACTTC. It encodes CSATLAGESYEQYF.

This clonotype was recorded a few times. The V and J genes are TRBV4-1 and TRBJ1-6; D gene unclear. The V end was cut by 2 bases, the J end by 11 bases, with 10 bases between. CDR1 MGHRA and CDR2 YSYEKL come from the germline V gene. This CDR3 region has 13 residues. Here the CDR3 reads CASSQLVVTPLHF. CDR3 DNA: TGCGCCAGCAGCCAACTTGTGGTTACACCCCTCCACTTT.

This clonotype showed up just a few times. CDR3 sequence reads: CASSLDRITYEQYF. In nucleotides, the CDR3 is TGCGCCAGCAGCTTGGACCGGATCACCTACGAGCAGTACTTC. The chain uses TRBV5-1 and TRBJ2-7; D unclear. The V end was cut by 0 bases, the J end by 2 bases, with 9 bases between. The CDR3 spans 14 residues. Germline V CDR1 and CDR2: SGHRS, YFSETQ.

This chain connects TRBV12-3 or TRBV12-4 to TRBJ2-2; D not resolved. The germline V and J ends were trimmed by 5 bases and 3 bases, with 1 base remaining between them. The CDR3 has 11 amino acids. Here the CDR3 reads CASSHTGELFF. For the CDR3, the DNA is TGTGCCAGCAGTCACACCGGGGAGCTGTTTTTT.

This clonotype has ten or more counts. The V and J genes are TRBV27 and TRBJ2-5; 10 bases map to TRBD2. V shed 3 bases, J shed 1 base, and the junction held 8 bases outside the gene matches. CDR1 is MNHEY, CDR2 SMNVEV, per germline (reference sequence). CDR3 length equals 17 residues. CDR3 DNA: TGTGCCAGCAGTTTCCTAGCACTAGCGGGGACCCAAGAGACCCAGTACTTC. This translates into CASSFLALAGTQETQYF.

In this sample, this clonotype turned up a few times. This chain connects TRBV20-1 to TRBJ1-5; 10 bases match TRBD1. Germline lookup yields CDR1 DFQATT and CDR2 SNEGSKA (reference sequence). CDR3 length: 15 amino acids. The V and J ends lost 5 bases and 15 bases, in that order; junction bases with no gene match: 19. The CDR3 sequence is CSALFGTGDSVGLHF. The CDR3 DNA sequence: TGCAGTGCTCTTTTCGGGACAGGGGATAGTGTGGGTTTGCATTTT.

This clonotype came up a few times. The rearrangement joins TRBV9 to TRBJ1-1; tentatively, D is TRBD1 (5 bases). The germline V gene has CDR1 SGDLS and CDR2 YYNGEE. The CDR3 is 15 amino acids. Trimming left V 7 bases short and J 1 base short, with 17 bases between. The CDR3 is CASSRGWGKNTEAFF. CDR3 coding DNA: TGTGCCAGCTCCCGTGGTTGGGGGAAGAACACTGAAGCTTTCTTT.

This clonotype showed up just a few times. V and J are TRBV12-5 and TRBJ1-5; D unresolved. The CDR3 consists of 14 residues. The V gene lost 1 base and the J gene lost 1 base, with 5 bases spanning the gap. Germline CDR1 reads LGHNT; CDR2 reads FRNRAP. CDR3 DNA: TGTGCTAGTGGTTTGGGTCGGAGCAATCAGCCCCAGCATTTT. Amino acid sequence: CASGLGRSNQPQHF.

The chain recombines TRBV6-2 or TRBV6-3 with TRBJ2-1, with 9 bases aligning to TRBD2. After removal of 5 bases from V and 7 bases from J, the junction contained 12 bases not matched to a gene. CDR1 is MNHEY, CDR2 SVGEGT, per germline. The CDR3 consists of 16 residues. CDR3 protein: CASSRSPAGGGNEQFF. The DNA of the CDR3 is TGTGCCAGCAGTCGGAGCCCAGCGGGGGGCGGGAATGAGCAGTTCTTC.

This clonotype was observed many times. The CDR3 DNA reads as TGCGCCAGCAGCCAAGGACTAGCGGGGTCCTACGAGCAGTACTTC. Its translation is CASSQGLAGSYEQYF. The chain has TRBV4-1 and TRBJ2-7, with 11 bases identical to TRBD2. Germline CDR1 MGHRA, CDR2 YSYEKL. With V trimmed by 1 base and J by 1 base, 0 bases remained unmatched. This CDR3 has 15 residues.

This rearrangement joins TRBV7-2 to TRBJ2-3; D ambiguous. The CDR3 is 15 amino acids. V was pared by 0 bases and J by 2 bases, with 9 bases between. In germline, CDR1 is SGHTA, CDR2 FQGNSA. CDR3 bases: TGTGCCAGCAGCTTAGCCCATTACCTCACAGATACGCAGTATTTT. This codes for CASSLAHYLTDTQYF. The full variable domain, in which reference TRBV7-2 and TRBJ2-3 provide the parts outside the CDR3, is GAGVSQSPSNKVTEKGKDVELRCDPISGHTALYWYRQSLGQGLEFLIYFQGNSAPDKSGLPSDRFSAERTGGSVSTLTIQRTQQEDSAVYLCASSLAHYLTDTQYFGPGTRLTVL.

The chain employs TRBV7-8 and TRBJ2-3; 12 positions match TRBD2. The CDR3 loop spans 16 amino acids. Germline V CDR1 and CDR2: SGHVS, FQNEAQ. The V segment lost 6 bases and the J segment 4 bases; nucleotides outside the gene matches: 8. CDR3 residues: CASRLGTSGFSDTQYF. The CDR3 DNA reads as TGTGCCAGCAGGCTGGGGACTAGCGGGTTCTCAGATACGCAGTATTTT.

This clonotype was observed a few times. The V call is TRBV7-3, the J call TRBJ2-3; 9 bases align to TRBD1. This CDR3 is 16 amino acids long. V lost 4 bases to trimming and J lost 2 bases; unmatched junction nucleotides: 7. Germline values: CDR1 SGHTA, CDR2 FQGTGA. Written as DNA, the CDR3 is TGTGCCAGCAGCTCTCGACAGGGGGACACCACAGATACGCAGTATTTT. Protein sequence: CASSSRQGDTTDTQYF.

This clonotype was seen ten or more times. The chain combines TRBV20-1 with TRBJ2-5, with TRBD1 identical over 10 bases. J gave up 4 bases and V 8 bases, and 13 bases lay outside the gene matches. This CDR3 is built from 15 residues. The germline V gene has CDR1 DFQATT and CDR2 SNEGSKA (reference sequence). CDR3 sequence reads: CSPSGLDRGLETQYF. CDR3 coding DNA: TGCAGTCCCTCCGGTTTGGACAGGGGGTTAGAGACCCAGTACTTC.

The chain uses TRBV10-2 and TRBJ2-6, with D maybe TRBD2 (5 bases). V was trimmed by 8 bases and J by 4 bases, leaving 18 bases between them. This CDR3 spans 16 amino acids. Germline CDR1 reads WSHSY; CDR2 reads SAAADI. For the CDR3, the DNA is TGCGCCAGCCGGGATGCGGCCCCCGGGGGGGCCAACGTCCTGACTTTC. As protein: CASRDAAPGGANVLTF.

This clonotype was seen only a few times. V gene TRBV6-6 combines with J gene TRBJ1-2; 7 nucleotides line up with TRBD1. The CDR3 length is 15 residues. The germline V gene has CDR1 MNHNY and CDR2 SVGAGI (reference sequence). Unmatched junction bases numbered 12, after V lost 7 bases and J lost 4 bases. The CDR3 reads CASTKEGGGVYGYTF. The CDR3 bases are TGTGCCAGCACCAAAGAAGGGGGCGGTGTCTATGGCTACACCTTC.